The 13 T cell receptor beta chains given below trace back to one sample, sequenced in a study of beta chain features in type 1 diabetes (dated by TCRdb to 2016 to 2019). The library was built by means of the immunoSEQ multiplex PCR assay. All of the isolated RNA was reverse transcribed with the High Capacity cDNA Reverse Transcription Kit, so expressed TCRB transcripts were sequenced. The immuneACCESS repertoire file appears here via TCRdb, limited to in-frame rearrangements. These files lack a portion of the clones; in checked studies, under half of the deficit traces to unresolved V genes, and the cause of the others is not known. Present in this sample are about 450,000 clones, roughly 10% of which were seen just once. Together, the top ten hold roughly 0.046% of the sample. Sequencing input: naive CD4+ T cells from blood. This specimen's cell subset or site label, interpreted: true naive CD4+ T cells. These receptor sequences come from a woman under 30 in good health.

This clone was detected a few times. V and J are TRBV29-1 and TRBJ1-2; D ambiguous. Germline V gene sequence: CDR1 SQVTM, CDR2 ANQGSEA. The germline V and J ends were trimmed by 7 bases and 3 bases, with 9 bases remaining between them. This CDR3 is 11 amino acids long. CDR3 sequence (DNA): TGCAGCGGTACTTTCCACTATGGCTACACCTTC. This codes for CSGTFHYGYTF.

The V gene is TRBV11-2, the J gene TRBJ2-1; no clear D. V shed 5 bases and J shed 6 bases, with 8 bases lying between them. The CDR3 consists of 12 residues. Germline V lookup: CDR1 SGHAT, CDR2 FQNNGV. CDR3 amino acids: CASSLGRNEQFF. The CDR3 region has the DNA TGTGCCAGCAGCCTTGGGCGCAATGAGCAGTTCTTC.

A few counts support this clone. The V call is TRBV28, the J call TRBJ2-7; D uncertain. Germline lookup yields CDR1 MDHEN and CDR2 SYDVKM. The CDR3 is 12 residues long. V lost 7 bases to trimming and J lost 0 bases, with 7 bases between them. CDR3 sequence (DNA): TGTGCCAGCAAAGCAGACTCCTACGAGCAGTACGTC. It codes for CASKADSYEQYV.

There are a few counts of this clone. V and J are TRBV18 and TRBJ1-4; TRBD1 agrees at 7 bases. Germline V gene data show CDR1 as KGHSH and CDR2 as LQKENI. V dropped 3 bases and J dropped 8; count of bases not matched to a gene: 12. CDR3 length: 16 amino acids. As DNA, the CDR3 is TGTGCCAGCTCACCGAAAACCGGGACAGTAGACGAAAAACTGTTTTTT. Protein product: CASSPKTGTVDEKLFF.

This clone was picked up a small number of times. The gene calls are TRBV29-1 and TRBJ2-1; D unresolved. Per germline, CDR1 SQVTM and CDR2 ANQGSEA. V dropped 4 bases and J dropped 5 bases, with 15 bases sitting between them. The CDR3 consists of 14 residues. In DNA form, the CDR3 reads TGCAGCGTTGCTAGGGTTGCCGAAAACAATGAGCAGTTCTTC. This encodes CSVARVAENNEQFF.

The genes are TRBV7-9 and TRBJ1-6; TRBD1 might be the D (5 bases). Deletions cut 0 bases from V and 9 bases from J, with 12 bases between. From germline, CDR1 is SEHNR and CDR2 FQNEAQ (reference sequence). This CDR3 contains 15 residues. The CDR3 loop reads CASSLAGHVGSPLHF. The CDR3 DNA reads as TGTGCCAGCAGCTTAGCGGGGCACGTGGGTTCACCCCTCCACTTT.

This clone has a handful of counts. The chain has TRBV18 and TRBJ2-1; 7 nucleotides align to TRBD1. This CDR3 is 14 amino acids long. Germline V gives CDR1 KGHSH, CDR2 LQKENI. With V trimmed by 4 bases and J by 6 bases, 6 bases remained unmatched. In DNA, the CDR3 is TGTGCCAGCTCACGGGGACAGCCCCCCAATGAGCAGTTCTTC. Its translation: CASSRGQPPNEQFF.

This clone was seen a few times. The V call is TRBV28, the J call TRBJ1-4, with D uncertain. The length of the CDR3 is 11 residues. V lost 4 bases and J 7 bases, leaving 4 bases between the germline ends. From germline, CDR1 is MDHEN and CDR2 SYDVKM. CDR3 residues: CASSYSEKLFF. CDR3 bases: TGTGCCAGCAGTTACAGTGAAAAACTGTTTTTT. Full variable domain (rest looked up from reference TRBV28 and TRBJ1-4): DVKVTQSSRYLVKRTGEKVFLECVQDMDHENMFWYRQDPGLGLRLIYFSYDVKMKEKGDIPEGYSVSREKKERFSLILESASTNQTSMYLCASSYSEKLFFGSGTQLSVL.

The chain links TRBV7-9 to TRBJ2-3; D is undetermined. The CDR3 has 12 amino acids. The germline CDR1 and CDR2 sequences are SEHNR and FQNEAQ (reference sequence). Trimming cost V 4 bases and J 3 bases, with 5 bases left between them. This CDR3 reads CASSSVTDTQYF. The CDR3 nucleotides are TGTGCCAGCAGCTCCGTAACAGATACGCAGTATTTT.

This clone was counted only a few times. The chain links TRBV10-2 to TRBJ2-3; TRBD2 matches at 8 bases. This CDR3 comprises 14 residues. V lost 5 bases and J lost 6; bases outside the gene matches: 7. Germline V gene sequence: CDR1 WSHSY, CDR2 SAAADI. The CDR3 nucleotides are TGCGCCAGCAGTCTCGCGGGGGGCTTGGATACGCAGTATTTT. It codes for CASSLAGGLDTQYF.

This clone was observed a handful of times. The rearrangement uses TRBV7-8 and TRBJ2-5, with D perhaps being TRBD1 or TRBD2 (5 bases each). There are 13 residues in the CDR3. V was trimmed by 5 bases and J by 5 bases, leaving 12 bases between them. Germline V CDR1 and CDR2: SGHVS, FQNEAQ. CDR3 DNA sequence: TGTGCCAGCAGCCCGGGACCGAGGGAGACCCAGTACTTC. Its translation is CASSPGPRETQYF.

The chain is built from TRBV7-8 and TRBJ2-2; D remains ambiguous. The germline CDR1 and CDR2 sequences are SGHVS and FQNEAQ. The V end was cut by 5 bases, the J end by 2 bases, with 9 bases between. The CDR3 consists of 14 residues. DNA of the CDR3: TGTGCCAGCAGCCCCCGACACAACACCGGGGAGCTGTTTTTT. Amino acids: CASSPRHNTGELFF. Full variable domain (remainder filled in from reference TRBV7-8 and TRBJ2-2): GAGVSQSPRYKVAKRGQDVALRCDPISGHVSLFWYQQALGQGPEFLTYFQNEAQLDKSGLPSDRFFAERPEGSVSTLKIQRTQQEDSAVYLCASSPRHNTGELFFGEGSRLTVL.

This chain joins TRBV11-2 and TRBJ2-1; D remains unclear. Trimming shortened V by 7 bases and J by 7 bases, and 8 bases separated the two germline ends. This CDR3 spans 11 amino acids. Germline CDR1 SGHAT, CDR2 FQNNGV. CDR3 sequence reads: CASTKGNEQFF. CDR3 nucleotides: TGTGCCAGCACAAAAGGGAATGAGCAGTTCTTC.